What follows describes a single T cell receptor (beta chain). Its target is not known. The data stem from a study of CD8+CD57+ T cells in acquired aplastic anemia. Study as a whole: Sorted CD4+ plus CD8+ cells gave DNA averaging 3.2 ug. Study-level points and caveats: CD8+ Simpson's diversity showed no significant patient-control difference. Shared by patients and controls, 25 to 30 CD8+ CDR3s were abundant in patients.

J lost 3 bases, V lost 0 bases, and 6 bases had no gene match. This CDR3 has 15 residues. Per the germline V gene, CDR1 is SGHRS and CDR2 is YFSETQ. According to the study, genomic DNA was the template for TCR beta VDJ and CDR3 profiling. TCRdb re-derived calls from the reads in MiXCR, one entry per CDR3 protein. The data hold more than 150,000 distinct CDR3 sequences, with around 65% observed a single time. The V gene is TRBV5-1, the J gene TRBJ2-7, with TRBD2 matching over 7 bases. This clonotype originated in a human donor with severe aplastic anemia or a healthy control (not recorded which). The specimen was sorted CD4+, CD8+, or CD8+CD57+ T cells (not recorded which) from PBMCs. The chain's CDR3 is CASSLAPGTNYEQYF. In nucleotides, the CDR3 is TGCGCCAGCAGCTTGGCCCCCGGGACTAACTACGAGCAGTACTTC. Full variable domain (remainder filled in from reference TRBV5-1 and TRBJ2-7): KAGVTQTPRYLIKTRGQQVTLSCSPISGHRSVSWYQQTPGQGLQFLFEYFSETQRNKGNFPGRFSGRQFSNSRSEMNVSTLELGDSALYLCASSLAPGTNYEQYFGPGTRLTVT.